These 28 T cell receptor beta chains originate from one sample sequenced in a study of blood T cell repertoires in COVID-19. The repertoire was sequenced with immunoSEQ multiplex PCR; TCRdb's copy has only in-frame clones and lacks some. This table holds over 200,000 clones, approximately 85% found once. Sequenced sample: peripheral blood. These receptors originate from a human donor in a cohort sampled during active COVID-19.

This sequence joins TRBV27 and TRBJ1-2, with TRBD1 as a possible D gene (5 bases). In germline, CDR1 is MNHEY, CDR2 SMNVEV (reference sequence). This CDR3 has 13 residues. Between the trimmed V and J ends, which lost 5 bases and 3 bases, there was a span of 10 bases. The CDR3 loop reads CASSLDSHYGYTF. As DNA, the CDR3 is TGTGCCAGCAGTCTTGACAGCCACTATGGCTACACCTTC.

This clone was seen just once. The chain carries TRBV5-1 and TRBJ2-7, with 7 bases aligning to TRBD2. Germline V CDR1 and CDR2: SGHRS, YFSETQ. V dropped 6 bases and J dropped 2; count of bases not matched to a gene: 11. The CDR3 has 15 amino acids. As DNA, the CDR3 is TGCGCCAGCACTCCGACGGCGGGAGTCCCCTACGAGCAGTACTTC. This translates into CASTPTAGVPYEQYF.

This clone was counted a single time. The chain is built from TRBV6-5 and TRBJ1-1, with D possibly TRBD1 on 6 matching bases. Germline V lookup: CDR1 MNHEY, CDR2 SVGAGI. V was cut by 9 bases and J by 1 base, with 12 bases left in between. The CDR3 length is 13 residues. CDR3 DNA: TGTGCCAGTTCAGGGGAGCGGAACACTGAAGCTTTCTTT. Translated, it gives CASSGERNTEAFF.

The rearrangement joins TRBV7-2 to TRBJ1-5, with D unclear. Trimming left V 1 base short and J 8 bases short, with 12 bases between. The CDR3 runs to 14 residues. Germline V gene data show CDR1 as SGHTA and CDR2 as FQGNSA. CDR3 amino acids: CASSLDFMEKPQHF. CDR3 nucleotide sequence: TGTGCCAGCAGCTTAGATTTTATGGAGAAGCCCCAGCATTTT.

The V call is TRBV4-2, the J call TRBJ2-7; 13 nucleotides agree with TRBD2. From germline, CDR1 is LGHNA and CDR2 YNFKEQ. J was trimmed by 3 bases and V by 4 bases; bases with no gene match: 3. The CDR3 is made up of 15 amino acids. CDR3 in DNA: TGTGCCAGCAGCCCGGGACTAGCGGGGAGCTACGAGCAGTACTTC. This translates into CASSPGLAGSYEQYF.

This clone appeared once. This chain links TRBV15 with TRBJ2-7, with 8 bases aligning to TRBD2. The CDR3 runs to 16 residues. Germline CDR1 reads LNHNV; CDR2 reads YYDKDF (reference sequence). V lost 0 bases and J lost 2; bases outside the gene matches: 6. In DNA, the CDR3 is TGTGCCACCAGCAGAGATCGGGGACTAGTTGCCTACGAGCAGTACTTC. Protein product: CATSRDRGLVAYEQYF. Looking up the rest from reference TRBV15 and TRBJ2-7 gives the full variable domain: DAMVIQNPRYQVTQFGKPVTLSCSQTLNHNVMYWYQQKSSQAPKLLFHYYDKDFNNEADTPDNFQSRRPNTSFCFLDIRSPGLGDTAMYLCATSRDRGLVAYEQYFGPGTRLTVT.

The rearrangement uses TRBV7-2 and TRBJ2-4; TRBD2 matches 9 bases. The CDR3 has 16 amino acids. V gave up 0 bases and J gave up 7 bases; unmatched junction bases: 7. Germline CDR1 reads SGHTA; CDR2 reads FQGNSA. The CDR3 spells CASSLAELAGVNIQYF. CDR3 bases: TGTGCCAGCAGCTTAGCGGAACTAGCGGGCGTGAACATTCAGTACTTC.

The chain combines TRBV6-5 with TRBJ2-7, with TRBD1 matching 8 bases. Germline-derived CDR1 and CDR2 are MNHEY and SVGAGI. The CDR3 covers 12 residues. After removal of 11 bases from V and 0 bases from J, the junction contained 3 bases not matched to a gene. The CDR3 protein is CAGGQGSYEQYF. The CDR3 DNA follows: TGTGCCGGCGGACAGGGCTCCTACGAGCAGTACTTC.

This chain uses TRBV3-1 (or the pseudogene TRBV3-2) with TRBJ1-5; D not certain. Trimming pared 1 base from V and 4 bases from J, leaving 5 bases between. CDR1 is LGHDT, CDR2 YNNKEL, per germline (reference sequence). The CDR3 runs to 13 residues. The CDR3 protein is CASSQGINQPQHF. CDR3 in DNA: TGTGCCAGCAGCCAAGGTATTAATCAGCCCCAGCATTTT.

This rearrangement joins TRBV4-2 to TRBJ2-1, with 14 bases matching TRBD2. Germline V gives CDR1 LGHNA, CDR2 YNFKEQ. V lost 4 bases and J lost 13; bases outside the gene matches: 6. The CDR3 is 14 residues long. CDR3 protein: CASSPGLAGDDQFF. Written as DNA, the CDR3 is TGTGCCAGCAGCCCGGGACTAGCGGGAGACGATCAGTTCTTC.

This clone was counted a few times. The chain links TRBV2 to TRBJ1-5, with D hard to call. The germline gives CDR1 SNHLY, CDR2 FYNNEI. V was clipped by 7 bases and J by 0 bases, with 13 bases between them. The CDR3 is 15 amino acids. The CDR3 loop is CASNLDSHSNQPQHF. The CDR3 DNA reads as TGTGCCAGCAACCTCGATAGTCATAGCAATCAGCCCCAGCATTTT.

The chain is built from TRBV12-5 and TRBJ1-1; 7 nucleotides agree with TRBD1. Per germline, CDR1 LGHNT and CDR2 FRNRAP. V lost 6 bases to trimming and J lost 10 bases; unmatched junction nucleotides: 14. CDR3 size: 14 residues. CDR3 bases: TGTGCTAGTGGCCCCGAAGACTTGACAGGGACAGCTTTCTTT. Translated: CASGPEDLTGTAFF. Supplemented by reference TRBV12-5 and TRBJ1-1, the full variable domain reads DARVTQTPRHKVTEMGQEVTMRCQPILGHNTVFWYRQTMMQGLELLAYFRNRAPLDDSGMPKDRFSAEMPDATLATLKIQPSEPRDSAVYFCASGPEDLTGTAFFGQGTRLTVV.

This chain uses TRBV28 with TRBJ2-5; 8 bases are shared with TRBD2. The V segment lost 2 bases and the J segment 0 bases; nucleotides outside the gene matches: 8. Germline V gene lookup returns CDR1 MDHEN and CDR2 SYDVKM. The CDR3 loop spans 17 amino acids. CDR3 in amino acids: CASSLLAGIEDQETQYF. The CDR3 bases are TGTGCCAGCAGTTTACTAGCGGGTATTGAGGACCAAGAGACCCAGTACTTC.

This clone appeared a single time. CDR3 region: CASSVPGPPREVLGELFF. In nucleotides, the CDR3 is TGTGCCAGCAGTGTCCCGGGACCTCCTCGGGAGGTTCTCGGGGAGCTGTTTTTT. The chain links TRBV6-1 to TRBJ2-2; 7 bases line up with TRBD2. The CDR3 covers 18 residues. Trimming at V came to 4 bases and at J to 7 bases, leaving 18 bases not matched to a gene. Germline V gene lookup returns CDR1 MNHNS and CDR2 SASEGT.

The V and J genes are TRBV12-3 or TRBV12-4 and TRBJ2-7; maybe TRBD2 (5 bases). This CDR3 contains 13 residues. Trimming took 8 bases from V and 3 from J, leaving 14 bases between them. CDR3 in amino acids: CASGRTHNYEQYF. Here the CDR3 DNA reads TGTGCCAGCGGAAGGACTCATAACTACGAGCAGTACTTC.

The rearrangement links TRBV11-3 to TRBJ2-3; D is possibly TRBD2 (7 bases). V was trimmed by 5 bases and J by 6 bases, leaving 18 bases between them. Germline V gene sequence: CDR1 SGHNT, CDR2 YENEEA. The CDR3 has 15 residues. The CDR3 DNA is TGTGCCAGCAGCCAAGGGCGGGGGCGAGAGGATACGCAGTATTTT. Residues: CASSQGRGREDTQYF.

The rearrangement links TRBV4-3 to TRBJ2-3; 7 bases line up with TRBD2. The CDR3 is 16 residues long. CDR1 is LGHNA and CDR2 is YSLEER in the germline V gene. Germline trimming cut 4 bases from V and 9 bases from J; bases unmatched to any gene: 16. The CDR3 here is CASSLAGTTGTETQYF. CDR3 bases: TGCGCCAGCAGCCTAGCCGGGACTACTGGAACGGAGACGCAGTATTTT.

The V call is TRBV19, the J call TRBJ1-1, with 10 bases lining up with TRBD1. J gave up 2 bases and V 8 bases, and 11 bases lay outside the gene matches. The CDR3 consists of 16 residues. Germline V CDR1 and CDR2: LNHDA, SQIVND (reference sequence). The CDR3 reads CASRPPGQGGNTEAFF. In nucleotides, the CDR3 is TGTGCCAGTCGCCCCCCCGGACAGGGGGGAAACACTGAAGCTTTCTTT.

A single count supports this clone. V usage is TRBV4-3 and J usage is TRBJ1-6; 7 nucleotides align to TRBD1. With V trimmed by 1 base and J by 9 bases, 6 bases remained unmatched. The CDR3 consists of 15 residues. Per germline, CDR1 LGHNA and CDR2 YSLEER. The chain's CDR3 is CASSQVAGGFSPLHF. The DNA of the CDR3 is TGCGCCAGCAGCCAAGTTGCAGGGGGTTTTTCACCCCTCCACTTT.

The genes are TRBV6-2 or TRBV6-3 and TRBJ2-7, with 7 positions matching TRBD2. This CDR3 has 16 amino acids. The germline gives CDR1 MNHEY, CDR2 SVGEGT. V lost 0 bases, J lost 4 bases, and 9 bases stayed unmatched. The CDR3 sequence is CASSYSTVGGKYEQYF. Here the CDR3 DNA reads TGTGCCAGCAGTTACTCTACCGTCGGGGGGAAATACGAGCAGTACTTC.

The rearrangement uses TRBV10-3 and TRBJ1-2; TRBD1 might be the D (5 bases). V was trimmed by 0 bases and J by 4 bases, leaving 15 bases between them. Germline V gene sequence: CDR1 ENHRY, CDR2 SYGVKD. The CDR3 contains 16 residues. The DNA of the CDR3 is TGTGCCATCAGTGAGTCAGAGTGGGGAGGGACCTATGGCTACACCTTC. Translated, it gives CAISESEWGGTYGYTF.

The chain is built from TRBV6-6 and TRBJ2-7; 10 positions agree with TRBD1. The V and J ends lost 6 bases and 6 bases, in that order; junction bases with no gene match: 14. CDR3 length: 16 amino acids. Per germline, CDR1 MNHNY and CDR2 SVGAGI (reference sequence). For the CDR3, the DNA is TGTGCCAGCAGCTCCGCCGACTTCAGGACAGGGGGCGAGCAGTACTTC. Protein sequence: CASSSADFRTGGEQYF.

This chain uses TRBV11-2 with TRBJ1-2, with TRBD1 as a possible D gene (5 bases). Between the trimmed V and J ends, which lost 3 bases and 3 bases, there was a span of 11 bases. This CDR3 spans 14 amino acids. The V gene's germline CDR1 is SGHAT and CDR2 FQNNGV. The CDR3 loop is CASSFNTGDYGYTF. CDR3 DNA: TGTGCCAGCAGCTTCAATACGGGGGACTATGGCTACACCTTC.

The table lists this clone with a few counts. The J gene is TRBJ1-1, the V gene TRBV28, with no clear D. Germline assignment: CDR1 MDHEN and CDR2 SYDVKM. The CDR3 loop spans 14 amino acids. Trimming removed 4 bases from V and 1 base from J, with 10 bases in between. This chain's CDR3 is CASSWWPPNTEAFF. In nucleotides, the CDR3 is TGTGCCAGCAGTTGGTGGCCGCCGAACACTGAAGCTTTCTTT. Full variable domain (remainder filled in from reference TRBV28 and TRBJ1-1): DVKVTQSSRYLVKRTGEKVFLECVQDMDHENMFWYRQDPGLGLRLIYFSYDVKMKEKGDIPEGYSVSREKKERFSLILESASTNQTSMYLCASSWWPPNTEAFFGQGTRLTVV.

The V call is TRBV5-8, the J call TRBJ2-2; D is possibly TRBD1 (6 bases). The CDR3 extends over 15 amino acids. V was pared by 4 bases and J by 2 bases, with 12 bases between. In germline, CDR1 is SGHTS, CDR2 YDEGEE. The CDR3 nucleotides read TGTGCCAGCAGCCGCAGGGGTACTAACACCGGGGAGCTGTTTTTT. Its protein is CASSRRGTNTGELFF.

The V gene is TRBV19, the J gene TRBJ2-7; 7 bases agree with TRBD2. Trimming took 5 bases from V and 2 from J; bases not matched to a gene: 6. Germline lookup yields CDR1 LNHDA and CDR2 SQIVND (reference sequence). CDR3 length equals 14 residues. CDR3 loop: CASSARGNPYEQYF. As DNA, the CDR3 is TGTGCCAGTAGTGCGCGGGGGAACCCCTACGAGCAGTACTTC.

The chain joins TRBV6-5 to TRBJ1-1; D gene ambiguous. CDR1 is MNHEY and CDR2 is SVGAGI in the germline V gene. CDR3 length: 14 amino acids. Trimming removed 7 bases at V and 8 bases at J, with 20 bases between. The chain's CDR3 is CASITSPAADEAFF. The DNA for the CDR3 is TGTGCCAGCATTACATCACCGGCGGCTGACGAAGCTTTCTTT.

This clone has a handful of counts. The genes are TRBV4-1 and TRBJ2-1, with 12 bases matching TRBD2. Germline values: CDR1 MGHRA, CDR2 YSYEKL. J lost 7 bases, V lost 4 bases, and 8 bases had no gene match. This CDR3 is built from 16 residues. The CDR3 here is CASSPSGGVPSNEQFF. The CDR3 region has the DNA TGCGCCAGCAGCCCTAGCGGGGGGGTCCCCAGTAATGAGCAGTTCTTC.